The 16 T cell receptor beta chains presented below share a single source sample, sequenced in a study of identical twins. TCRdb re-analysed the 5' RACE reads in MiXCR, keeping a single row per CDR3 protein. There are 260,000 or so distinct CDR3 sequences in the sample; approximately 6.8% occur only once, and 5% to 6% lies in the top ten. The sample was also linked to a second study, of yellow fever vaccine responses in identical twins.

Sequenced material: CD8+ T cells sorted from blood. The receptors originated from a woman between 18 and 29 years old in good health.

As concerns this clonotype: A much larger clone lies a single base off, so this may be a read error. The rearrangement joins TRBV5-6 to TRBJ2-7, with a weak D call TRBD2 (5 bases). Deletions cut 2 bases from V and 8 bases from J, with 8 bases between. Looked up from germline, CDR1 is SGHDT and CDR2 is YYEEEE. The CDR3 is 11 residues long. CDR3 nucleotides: TGTGCCAGCAGCTTATCGGGGAAGCAGTACGTC. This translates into CASSLSGKQYV.

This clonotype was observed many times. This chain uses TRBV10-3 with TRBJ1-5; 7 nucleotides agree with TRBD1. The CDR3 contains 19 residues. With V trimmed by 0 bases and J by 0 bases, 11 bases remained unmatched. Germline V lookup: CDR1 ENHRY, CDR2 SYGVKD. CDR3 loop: CAISESRLTGENSNQPQHF. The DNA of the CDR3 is TGTGCCATCAGTGAGTCCAGACTTACAGGGGAGAATAGCAATCAGCCCCAGCATTTT.

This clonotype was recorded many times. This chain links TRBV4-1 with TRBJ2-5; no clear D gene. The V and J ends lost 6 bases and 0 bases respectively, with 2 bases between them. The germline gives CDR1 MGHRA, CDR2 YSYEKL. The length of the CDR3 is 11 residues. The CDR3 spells CASSYQETQYF. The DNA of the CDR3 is TGCGCCAGCAGTTACCAAGAGACCCAGTACTTC.

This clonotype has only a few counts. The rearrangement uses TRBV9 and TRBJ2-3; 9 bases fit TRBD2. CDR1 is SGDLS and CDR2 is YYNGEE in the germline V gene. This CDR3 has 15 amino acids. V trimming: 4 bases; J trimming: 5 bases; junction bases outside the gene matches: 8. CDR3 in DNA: TGTGCCAGCAGCTATAGCGGGAGTGCGGGAGATACGCAGTATTTT. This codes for CASSYSGSAGDTQYF.

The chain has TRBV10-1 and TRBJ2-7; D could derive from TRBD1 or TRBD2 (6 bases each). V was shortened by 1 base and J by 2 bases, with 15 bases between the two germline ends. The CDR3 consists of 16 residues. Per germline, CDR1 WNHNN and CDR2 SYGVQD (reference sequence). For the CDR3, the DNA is TGCGCCAGCAGTGAGTACGTGACGGGGGCCACCTACGAGCAGTACTTC. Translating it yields CASSEYVTGATYEQYF.

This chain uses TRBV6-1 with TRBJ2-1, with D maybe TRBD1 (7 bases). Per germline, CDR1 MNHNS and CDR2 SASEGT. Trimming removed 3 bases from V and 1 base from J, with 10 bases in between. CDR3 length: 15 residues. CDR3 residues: CASSEQGGSYNEQFF. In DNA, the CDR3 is TGTGCCAGCAGTGAGCAGGGGGGATCCTACAATGAGCAGTTCTTC.

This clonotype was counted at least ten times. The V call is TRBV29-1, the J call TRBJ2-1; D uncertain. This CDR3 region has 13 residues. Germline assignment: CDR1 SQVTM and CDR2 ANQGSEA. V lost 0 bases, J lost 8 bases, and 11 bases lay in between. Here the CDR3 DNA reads TGCAGCGTTGAAGATGGTAAGAAGGATGAGCAGTTCTTC. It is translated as CSVEDGKKDEQFF.

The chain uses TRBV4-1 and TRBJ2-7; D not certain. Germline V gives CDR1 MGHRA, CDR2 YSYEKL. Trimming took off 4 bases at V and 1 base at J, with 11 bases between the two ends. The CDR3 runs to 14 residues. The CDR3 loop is CASSPPRASYEQYV. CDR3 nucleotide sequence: TGCGCCAGCAGCCCACCCCGGGCGTCCTACGAGCAGTACGTC.

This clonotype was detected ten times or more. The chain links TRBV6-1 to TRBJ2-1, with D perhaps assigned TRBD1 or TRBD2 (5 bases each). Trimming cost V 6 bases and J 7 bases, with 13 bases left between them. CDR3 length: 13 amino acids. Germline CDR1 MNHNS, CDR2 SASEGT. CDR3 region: CASSPGRKNEQFF. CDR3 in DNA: TGTGCCAGCAGCCCGGGACGGAAAAATGAGCAGTTCTTC.

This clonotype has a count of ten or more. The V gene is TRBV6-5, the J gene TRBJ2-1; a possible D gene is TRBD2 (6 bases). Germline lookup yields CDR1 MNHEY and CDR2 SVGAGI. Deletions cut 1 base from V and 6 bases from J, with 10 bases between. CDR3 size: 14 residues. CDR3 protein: CASSYFGGGNEQFF. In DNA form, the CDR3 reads TGTGCCAGCAGTTACTTCGGGGGTGGCAATGAGCAGTTCTTC.

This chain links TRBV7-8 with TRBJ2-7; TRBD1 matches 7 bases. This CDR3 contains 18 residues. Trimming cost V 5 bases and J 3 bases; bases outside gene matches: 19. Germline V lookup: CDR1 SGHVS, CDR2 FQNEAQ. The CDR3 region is CASSLYIVTGQPNYEQYF. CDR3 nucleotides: TGTGCCAGCAGCCTATACATTGTTACGGGACAGCCTAACTACGAGCAGTACTTC.

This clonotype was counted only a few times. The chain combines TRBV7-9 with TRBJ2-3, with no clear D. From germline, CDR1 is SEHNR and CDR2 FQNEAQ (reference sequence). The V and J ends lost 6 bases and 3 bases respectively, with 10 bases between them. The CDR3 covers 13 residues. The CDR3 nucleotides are TGTGCCAGCAGTACCGAGGCGACAGATACGCAGTATTTT. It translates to CASSTEATDTQYF.

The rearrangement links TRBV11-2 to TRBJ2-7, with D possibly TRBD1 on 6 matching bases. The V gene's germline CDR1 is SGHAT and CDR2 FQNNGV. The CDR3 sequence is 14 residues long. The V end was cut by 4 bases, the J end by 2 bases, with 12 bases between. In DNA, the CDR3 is TGTGCCAGCAGCTCGCAGGGGTACCCCTACGAGCAGTACTTC. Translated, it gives CASSSQGYPYEQYF.

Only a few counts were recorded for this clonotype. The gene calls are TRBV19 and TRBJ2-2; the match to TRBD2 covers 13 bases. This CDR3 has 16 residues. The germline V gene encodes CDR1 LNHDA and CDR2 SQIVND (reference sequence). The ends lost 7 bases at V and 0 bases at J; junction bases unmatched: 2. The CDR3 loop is CASIGLAGANTGELFF. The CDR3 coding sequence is TGTGCCAGTATTGGACTAGCGGGAGCGAACACCGGGGAGCTGTTTTTT.

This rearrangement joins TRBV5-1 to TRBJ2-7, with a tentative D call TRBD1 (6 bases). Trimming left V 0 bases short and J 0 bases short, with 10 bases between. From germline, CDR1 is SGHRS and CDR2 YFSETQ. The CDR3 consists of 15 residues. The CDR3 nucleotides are TGCGCCAGCAGCTTGGATGGGGACACCTCCTACGAGCAGTACGTC. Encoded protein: CASSLDGDTSYEQYV.

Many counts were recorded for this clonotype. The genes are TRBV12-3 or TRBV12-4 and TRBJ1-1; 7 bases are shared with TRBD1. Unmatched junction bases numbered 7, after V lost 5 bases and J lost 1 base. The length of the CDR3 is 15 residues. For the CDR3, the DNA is TGTGCCAGCAGTCAAGACAGGGCCCCGAACACTGAAGCTTTCTTT. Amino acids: CASSQDRAPNTEAFF.